The 21 T cell receptor beta chains given below trace back to one sample, sequenced in a study of tumor-infiltrating lymphocytes in localized non-small cell lung cancer. Sequenced by immunoSEQ multiplex PCR; TCRdb stores in-frame clones only, minus some. Counted here are some 12,000 clones, around 86% occurring once; the ten biggest clones make up about 8.3%. Sequenced input: uninvolved lung tissue not adjacent to the tumor. The receptors come from a human donor with non-small cell lung cancer.

The chain links TRBV7-9 to TRBJ2-7; D unresolved. Trimming cost V 4 bases and J 2 bases, with 15 bases left between them. The CDR3 consists of 15 residues. The germline V gene has CDR1 SEHNR and CDR2 FQNEAQ (reference sequence). CDR3 in DNA: TGTGCCAGCAGCTCCTACTCATCGACAACCTACGAGCAGTACTTC. Amino acids: CASSSYSSTTYEQYF.

The chain joins TRBV29-1 to TRBJ1-5; 9 bases fit TRBD1. The CDR3 length is 14 residues. After removal of 7 bases from V and 1 base from J, the junction contained 5 bases not matched to a gene. Germline CDR1 SQVTM, CDR2 ANQGSEA. In nucleotides, the CDR3 is TGCAGCGGTGGACAGGGGCCCAGCAATCAGCCCCAGCATTTT. Translating it yields CSGGQGPSNQPQHF. The full variable domain, with the rest looked up from reference TRBV29-1 and TRBJ1-5, is SAVISQKPSRDICQRGTSLTIQCQVDSQVTMMFWYRQQPGQSLTLIATANQGSEATYESGFVIDKFPISRPNLTFSTLTVSNMSPEDSSIYLCSGGQGPSNQPQHFGDGTRLSIL.

The rearrangement uses TRBV6-5 and TRBJ2-7; D unclear. In germline, CDR1 is MNHEY, CDR2 SVGAGI. V lost 0 bases and J lost 5, with 14 bases in between. This CDR3 spans 15 amino acids. CDR3 sequence: CASSYSRTGPDEQYF. In DNA form, the CDR3 reads TGTGCCAGCAGTTACTCGAGGACGGGCCCTGACGAGCAGTACTTC.

The chain carries TRBV12-5 and TRBJ1-5; D is possibly TRBD1 (5 bases). Per the germline V gene, CDR1 is LGHNT and CDR2 is FRNRAP. The V gene lost 1 base and the J gene lost 11 bases, with 18 bases spanning the gap. This CDR3 spans 15 amino acids. The CDR3 protein is CASGLDQGGVVSQHF. In nucleotides, the CDR3 is TGTGCTAGTGGTTTGGACCAGGGAGGAGTGGTATCCCAGCATTTT.

This chain uses TRBV5-6 with TRBJ1-1; D gene uncertain. This CDR3 has 14 residues. Germline CDR1 SGHDT, CDR2 YYEEEE. Trimming cost V 1 base and J 2 bases, with 9 bases left between them. In DNA, the CDR3 is TGTGCCAGCAGCTTGTATCCGGGAAACACTGAAGCTTTCTTT. As protein: CASSLYPGNTEAFF.

The chain combines TRBV4-1 with TRBJ1-6, with unresolved D. V shed 3 bases and J shed 7 bases, with 13 bases lying between them. The CDR3 totals 15 residues. Germline V gene lookup returns CDR1 MGHRA and CDR2 YSYEKL. CDR3 DNA sequence: TGCGCCAGCAGCCACTGGACGGATCCCAATTCACCCCTCCACTTT. Translating gives CASSHWTDPNSPLHF.

This clone was observed a handful of times. This rearrangement joins TRBV7-9 to TRBJ1-1; D remains unclear. The CDR3 covers 13 residues. Germline CDR1 SEHNR, CDR2 FQNEAQ (reference sequence). V gave up 5 bases and J gave up 3 bases, with 10 bases separating them. CDR3 sequence reads: CASSASQHTEAFF. DNA of the CDR3: TGTGCCAGCAGCGCGTCACAGCACACTGAAGCTTTCTTT.

V and J are TRBV5-1 and TRBJ2-3; perhaps TRBD1 as D (6 bases). The CDR3 covers 17 residues. In germline, CDR1 is SGHRS, CDR2 YFSETQ. Trimming took 4 bases from V and 1 from J, leaving 19 bases between them. The CDR3 region is CASSATGTTGGTDTQYF. The CDR3 DNA is TGCGCCAGCAGCGCCACAGGGACCACCGGAGGCACAGATACGCAGTATTTT.

This clone was seen a handful of times. This sequence joins TRBV30 and TRBJ1-6, with a weak D call TRBD1 (6 bases). Trimming cost V 1 base and J 9 bases, with 19 bases left between them. The CDR3 totals 16 residues. From germline, CDR1 is GTSNPN and CDR2 SVGIG (reference sequence). CDR3 sequence reads: CAWSDTSRGNGSPLHF. The CDR3 DNA follows: TGTGCCTGGAGTGACACCAGTAGGGGGAATGGTTCACCCCTCCACTTT.

The rearrangement uses TRBV10-3 and TRBJ1-3; D unclear. V lost 4 bases to trimming and J lost 0 bases, with 10 bases between them. The CDR3 totals 15 residues. Germline V gene lookup returns CDR1 ENHRY and CDR2 SYGVKD. CDR3 nucleotides: TGTGCCATCAGTGGTTCAGACCGCTCTGGAAACACCATATATTTT. Protein sequence: CAISGSDRSGNTIYF.

This chain uses TRBV21-1 with TRBJ1-5; the listed D gene, TRBD1, was not tested against the DNA. TRBV21-1 is a documented pseudogene. The CDR3 consists of 18 residues. Here the CDR3 reads CASRRGQASRYSNQPQHF. CDR3 sequence (DNA): TGTGCCAGCAGACGAGGACAGGCCTCCCGGTATAGCAATCAGCCCCAGCATTTT.

The chain employs TRBV6-1 and TRBJ1-1; possibly TRBD1 for D (5 bases). V lost 6 bases to trimming and J lost 6 bases, with 14 bases between them. Germline CDR1 is MNHNS and CDR2 is SASEGT. The CDR3 runs to 13 residues. The CDR3 is CASRKDMGAEAFF. Written as DNA, the CDR3 is TGTGCCAGCAGGAAGGACATGGGCGCTGAAGCTTTCTTT.

The rearrangement uses TRBV7-2 and TRBJ2-1; D possibly uses TRBD1 or TRBD2 (6 bases each). The ends were cut back, 5 bases at V and 7 bases at J, with 18 bases in the middle. CDR1 SGHTA and CDR2 FQGNSA come from the germline V gene. The CDR3 spans 15 residues. CDR3 DNA: TGTGCCAGCAGCCCTCACCGGGGGCCAGAGAATGAGCAGTTCTTC. This codes for CASSPHRGPENEQFF.

The chain combines TRBV6-1 with TRBJ1-1; TRBD1 is a possible D gene (6 bases). Trimming took off 4 bases at V and 3 bases at J, with 12 bases between the two ends. This CDR3 is built from 14 residues. Germline-derived CDR1 and CDR2 are MNHNS and SASEGT. CDR3 residues: CASSVQDSYTEAFF. In DNA, the CDR3 is TGTGCCAGCAGTGTTCAGGACAGTTACACTGAAGCTTTCTTT.

The chain employs TRBV6-5 and TRBJ1-6, with D perhaps matching TRBD1 (5 bases). V shed 2 bases and J shed 1 base, with 6 bases lying between them. Per the germline V gene, CDR1 is MNHEY and CDR2 is SVGAGI. The length of the CDR3 is 15 residues. For the CDR3, the DNA is TGTGCCAGCAGTTACGGGGGGTCCTATAATTCACCCCTCCACTTT. This translates into CASSYGGSYNSPLHF.

The chain links TRBV15 to TRBJ1-1; no firm D call. The CDR3 contains 12 residues. Germline V gene lookup returns CDR1 LNHNV and CDR2 YYDKDF (reference sequence). Trimming took 5 bases from V and 5 from J, leaving 9 bases between them. In nucleotides, the CDR3 is TGTGCCACCAGCCCTCTCTCGACTGAAGCTTTCTTT. Its translation: CATSPLSTEAFF.

The chain employs TRBV13 and TRBJ2-7; TRBD1 agrees at 11 bases. This CDR3 comprises 15 residues. Germline assignment: CDR1 PRHDT and CDR2 FYEKMQ (reference sequence). V dropped 5 bases and J dropped 2; count of bases not matched to a gene: 5. For the CDR3, the DNA is TGTGCCAGCAGCGATGGGGACAGGGGGACCTACGAGCAGTACTTC. Its protein is CASSDGDRGTYEQYF. Supplemented by reference TRBV13 and TRBJ2-7, the full variable domain reads AAGVIQSPRHLIKEKRETATLKCYPIPRHDTVYWYQQGPGQDPQFLISFYEKMQSDKGSIPDRFSAQQFSDYHSELNMSSLELGDSALYFCASSDGDRGTYEQYFGPGTRLTVT.

CDR3 DNA sequence: TGTGCCAGCAGTTACTCGAGGTTCGGTTCTGGAAACACCATATATTTT. Translating it yields CASSYSRFGSGNTIYF. V usage is TRBV6-5 and J usage is TRBJ1-3; D gene uncertain. In germline, CDR1 is MNHEY, CDR2 SVGAGI. The length of the CDR3 is 16 residues. Between the trimmed V and J ends, which lost 0 bases and 1 base, there was a span of 10 bases.

The count of this clone is one. The chain links TRBV6-6 to TRBJ1-4; D is unclear. Germline loops: CDR1 MNHNY, CDR2 SVGAGI (reference sequence). Trimming took 10 bases from V and 8 from J, leaving 14 bases between them. This CDR3 is built from 12 residues. The CDR3 loop reads CATETRGEKLFF. The CDR3 DNA reads TGTGCCACCGAGACTAGAGGCGAAAAACTGTTTTTT.

This clone was observed once. V is TRBV27 and J is TRBJ2-5, with 8 bases lining up with TRBD1. The CDR3 length is 16 residues. Germline lookup yields CDR1 MNHEY and CDR2 SMNVEV (reference sequence). V lost 6 bases and J lost 5; bases outside the gene matches: 14. The chain's CDR3 is CASRPRGRGRRETQYF. In nucleotides, the CDR3 is TGTGCCAGCAGGCCAAGAGGCAGGGGGCGCCGGGAGACCCAGTACTTC.

The rearrangement joins TRBV11-3 to TRBJ1-6; 7 bases match TRBD1. The CDR3 is made up of 13 amino acids. Germline V gene lookup returns CDR1 SGHNT and CDR2 YENEEA. The V gene end was trimmed by 5 bases and the J gene end by 10 bases; junction bases not matched to a gene: 5. The CDR3 sequence is CASSRGGRSPLHF. In nucleotides, the CDR3 is TGTGCCAGCAGCAGAGGGGGCAGGTCACCCCTCCACTTT.